This TCR beta chain originates from a study of cytomegalovirus exposure and HLA in healthy donors. Notes on the study in general: HLA allele associations emerged for around 15,000 TCR beta sequences in a later analysis, at 0.05 false discovery rate.

This PCR relied on a set of 60 Vbeta primers and 13 Jbeta primers. The table came from immunoSEQ multiplex PCR; TCRdb's copy has only in-frame clones and leaves some out. There are approximately 170,000 clones in the sample; over 70% occur only once, and 0.95% to 1.5% lies in the top ten. J gave up 5 bases and V 8 bases, and 5 bases lay outside the gene matches. Looked up from germline, CDR1 is MNHEY and CDR2 is SMNVEV (reference sequence). This CDR3 is 14 amino acids long. As for this clone: Its antigen is undetermined.

Sequencing input: PBMCs. The TCR sequence derives from a boy younger than 10 in good health and CMV-seronegative. This sequence joins TRBV27 and TRBJ1-6, with 8 bases fitting TRBD1. This chain's CDR3 is CASHRGENNSPLHF. DNA for the CDR3: TGTGCCAGCCACAGGGGGGAGAATAATTCACCCCTCCACTTT.